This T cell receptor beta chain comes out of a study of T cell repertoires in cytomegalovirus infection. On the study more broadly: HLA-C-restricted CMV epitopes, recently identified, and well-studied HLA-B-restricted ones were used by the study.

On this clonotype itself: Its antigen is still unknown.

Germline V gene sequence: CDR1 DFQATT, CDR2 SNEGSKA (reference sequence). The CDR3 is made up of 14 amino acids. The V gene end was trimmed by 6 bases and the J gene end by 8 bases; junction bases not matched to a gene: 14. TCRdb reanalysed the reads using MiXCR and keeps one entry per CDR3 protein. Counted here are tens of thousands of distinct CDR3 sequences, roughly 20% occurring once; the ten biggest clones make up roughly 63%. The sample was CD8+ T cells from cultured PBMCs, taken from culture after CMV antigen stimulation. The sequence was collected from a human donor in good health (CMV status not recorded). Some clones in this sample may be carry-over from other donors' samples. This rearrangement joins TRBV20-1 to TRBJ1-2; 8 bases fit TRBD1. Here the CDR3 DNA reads TGCAGTGCCTTCGAAGGGCACAGGGGGGACGGCTACACCTTC. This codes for CSAFEGHRGDGYTF.